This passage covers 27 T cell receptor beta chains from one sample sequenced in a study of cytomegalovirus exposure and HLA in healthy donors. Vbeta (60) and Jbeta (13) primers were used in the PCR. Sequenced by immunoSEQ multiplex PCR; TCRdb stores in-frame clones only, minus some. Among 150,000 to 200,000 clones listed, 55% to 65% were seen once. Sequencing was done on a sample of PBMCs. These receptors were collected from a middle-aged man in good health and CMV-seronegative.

CDR3 loop: CAWSVAGYTEAFF. The CDR3 DNA is TGTGCCTGGAGTGTGGCGGGGTACACTGAAGCTTTCTTT. The J gene is TRBJ1-1, the V gene TRBV30; D unclear. Germline lookup yields CDR1 GTSNPN and CDR2 SVGIG (reference sequence). V dropped 0 bases and J dropped 3 bases, with 8 bases sitting between them. The CDR3 runs 13 residues.

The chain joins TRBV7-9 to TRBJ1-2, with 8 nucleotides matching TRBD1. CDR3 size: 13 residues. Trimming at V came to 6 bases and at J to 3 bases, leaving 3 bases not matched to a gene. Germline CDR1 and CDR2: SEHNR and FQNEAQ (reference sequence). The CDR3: CASSWGQDYGYTF. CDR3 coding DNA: TGTGCCAGCAGTTGGGGACAGGACTATGGCTACACCTTC.

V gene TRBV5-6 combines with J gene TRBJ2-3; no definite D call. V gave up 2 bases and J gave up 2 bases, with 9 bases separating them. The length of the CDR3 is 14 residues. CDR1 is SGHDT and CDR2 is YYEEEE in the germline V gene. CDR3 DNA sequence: TGTGCCAGCAGCTTCCCCACTCCCACAGATACGCAGTATTTT. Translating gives CASSFPTPTDTQYF.

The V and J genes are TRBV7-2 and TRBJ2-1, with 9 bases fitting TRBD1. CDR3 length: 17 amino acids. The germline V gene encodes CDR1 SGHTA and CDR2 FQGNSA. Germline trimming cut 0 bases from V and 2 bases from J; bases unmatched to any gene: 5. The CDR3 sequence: CASSLAGQGSPYNEQFF. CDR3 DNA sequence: TGTGCCAGCAGCTTAGCGGGACAGGGTAGCCCCTACAATGAGCAGTTCTTC.

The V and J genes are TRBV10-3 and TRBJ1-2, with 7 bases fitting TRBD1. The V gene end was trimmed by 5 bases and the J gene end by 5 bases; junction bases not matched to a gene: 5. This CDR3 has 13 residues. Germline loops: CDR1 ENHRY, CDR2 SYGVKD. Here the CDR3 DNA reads TGTGCCATCAGTCAGGGGGAAGGTTATGGCTACACCTTC. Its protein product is CAISQGEGYGYTF.

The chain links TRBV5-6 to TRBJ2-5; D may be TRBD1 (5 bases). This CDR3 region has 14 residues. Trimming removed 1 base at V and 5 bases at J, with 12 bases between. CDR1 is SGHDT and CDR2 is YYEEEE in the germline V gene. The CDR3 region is CASSLNLNRETQYF. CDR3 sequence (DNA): TGTGCCAGCAGCTTGAATCTAAACAGGGAGACCCAGTACTTC.

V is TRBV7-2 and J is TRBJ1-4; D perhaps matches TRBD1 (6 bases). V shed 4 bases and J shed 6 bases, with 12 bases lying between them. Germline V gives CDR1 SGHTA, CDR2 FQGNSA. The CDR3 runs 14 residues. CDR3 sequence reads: CASSSTGRDEKLFF. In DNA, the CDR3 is TGTGCCAGCAGCTCAACAGGGCGCGATGAAAAACTGTTTTTT.

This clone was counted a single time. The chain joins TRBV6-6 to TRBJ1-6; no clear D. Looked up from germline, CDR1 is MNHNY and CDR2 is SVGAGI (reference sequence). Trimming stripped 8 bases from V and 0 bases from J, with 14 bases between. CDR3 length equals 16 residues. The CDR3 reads CASWGGHNSYNSPLHF. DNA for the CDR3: TGTGCCAGCTGGGGAGGGCACAACTCCTATAATTCACCCCTCCACTTT.

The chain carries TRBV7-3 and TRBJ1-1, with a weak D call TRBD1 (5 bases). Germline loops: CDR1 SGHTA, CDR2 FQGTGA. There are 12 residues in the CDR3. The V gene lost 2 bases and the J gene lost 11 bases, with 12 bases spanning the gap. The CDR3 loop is CASSLGQGQAFF. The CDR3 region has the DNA TGTGCCAGCAGCTTAGGTCAGGGCCAGGCTTTCTTT.

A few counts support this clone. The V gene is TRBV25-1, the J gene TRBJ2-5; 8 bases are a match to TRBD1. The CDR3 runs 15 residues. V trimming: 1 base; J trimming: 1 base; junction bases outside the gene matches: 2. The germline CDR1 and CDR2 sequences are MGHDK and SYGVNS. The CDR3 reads CASSEWTGPQETQYF. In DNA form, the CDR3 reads TGTGCCAGCAGTGAATGGACAGGGCCCCAAGAGACCCAGTACTTC. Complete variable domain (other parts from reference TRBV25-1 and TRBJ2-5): EADIYQTPRYLVIGTGKKITLECSQTMGHDKMYWYQQDPGMELHLIHYSYGVNSTEKGDLSSESTVSRIRTEHFPLTLESARPSHTSQYLCASSEWTGPQETQYFGPGTRLLVL.

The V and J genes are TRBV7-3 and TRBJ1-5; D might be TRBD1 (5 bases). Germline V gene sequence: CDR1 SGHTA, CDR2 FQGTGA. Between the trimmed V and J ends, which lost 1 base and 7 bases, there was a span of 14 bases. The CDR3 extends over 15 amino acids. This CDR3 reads CASSLNGGAGQPQHF. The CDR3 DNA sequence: TGTGCCAGCAGCTTAAATGGAGGGGCAGGGCAGCCCCAGCATTTT. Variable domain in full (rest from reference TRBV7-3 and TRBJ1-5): GAGVSQTPSNKVTEKGKYVELRCDPISGHTALYWYRQSLGQGPEFLIYFQGTGAADDSGLPNDRFFAVRPEGSVSTLKIQRTERGDSAVYLCASSLNGGAGQPQHFGDGTRLSIL.

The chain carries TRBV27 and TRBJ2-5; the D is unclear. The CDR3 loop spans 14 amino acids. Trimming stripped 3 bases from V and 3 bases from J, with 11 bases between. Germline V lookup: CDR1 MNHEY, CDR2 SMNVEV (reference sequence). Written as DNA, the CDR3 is TGTGCCAGCAGTTTCCGCGGTAGAGAAGAGACCCAGTACTTC. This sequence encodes CASSFRGREETQYF.

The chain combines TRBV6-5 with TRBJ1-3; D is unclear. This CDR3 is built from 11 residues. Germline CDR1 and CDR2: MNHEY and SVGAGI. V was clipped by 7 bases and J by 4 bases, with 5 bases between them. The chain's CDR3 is CASMSGNTIYF. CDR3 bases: TGTGCCAGCATGTCGGGAAACACCATATATTTT.

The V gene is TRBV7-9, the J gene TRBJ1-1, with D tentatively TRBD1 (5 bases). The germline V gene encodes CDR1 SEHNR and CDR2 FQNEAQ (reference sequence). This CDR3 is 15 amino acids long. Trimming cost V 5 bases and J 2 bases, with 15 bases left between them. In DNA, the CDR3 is TGTGCCAGCAGCCCCCGGAGGGGCCTCAACACTGAAGCTTTCTTT. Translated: CASSPRRGLNTEAFF.

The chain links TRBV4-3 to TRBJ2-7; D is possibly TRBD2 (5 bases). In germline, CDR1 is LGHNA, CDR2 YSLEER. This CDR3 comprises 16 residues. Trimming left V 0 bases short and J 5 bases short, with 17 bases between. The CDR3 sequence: CASSQEPSGRSNEQYF. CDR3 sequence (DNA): TGCGCCAGCAGCCAAGAGCCCAGCGGTAGGAGCAACGAGCAGTACTTC.

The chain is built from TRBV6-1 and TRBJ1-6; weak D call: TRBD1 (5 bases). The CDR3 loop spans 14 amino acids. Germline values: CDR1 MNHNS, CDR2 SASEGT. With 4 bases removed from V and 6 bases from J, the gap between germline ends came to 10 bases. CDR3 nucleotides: TGTGCCAGCAGTGCGGTAGGGGTTAATTCACCCCTCCACTTT. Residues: CASSAVGVNSPLHF.

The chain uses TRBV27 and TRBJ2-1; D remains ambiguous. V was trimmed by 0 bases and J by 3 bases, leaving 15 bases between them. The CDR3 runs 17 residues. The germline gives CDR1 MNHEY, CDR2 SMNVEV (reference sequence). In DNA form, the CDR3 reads TGTGCCAGCAGTTTATCCCTCGACCCAGGATACTACAATGAGCAGTTCTTC. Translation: CASSLSLDPGYYNEQFF.

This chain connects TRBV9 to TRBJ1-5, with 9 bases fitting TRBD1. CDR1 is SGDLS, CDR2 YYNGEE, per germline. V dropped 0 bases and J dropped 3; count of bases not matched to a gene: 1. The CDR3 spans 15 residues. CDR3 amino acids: CASSVGTGVNQPQHF. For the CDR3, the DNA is TGTGCCAGCAGCGTAGGGACAGGGGTCAATCAGCCCCAGCATTTT.

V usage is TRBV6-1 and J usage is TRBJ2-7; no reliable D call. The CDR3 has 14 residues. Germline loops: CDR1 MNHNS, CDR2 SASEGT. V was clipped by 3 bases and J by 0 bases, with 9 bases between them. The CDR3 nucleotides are TGTGCCAGCAGTGACAACAGTATCTCCTACGAGCAGTACTTC. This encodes CASSDNSISYEQYF.

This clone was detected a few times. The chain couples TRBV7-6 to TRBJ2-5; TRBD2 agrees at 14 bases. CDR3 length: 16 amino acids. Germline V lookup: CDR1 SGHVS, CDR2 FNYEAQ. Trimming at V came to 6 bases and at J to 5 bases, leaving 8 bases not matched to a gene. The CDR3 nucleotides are TGTGCCAGCAGTTTGACTAGCGGGAGGGCCTGGGAGACCCAGTACTTC. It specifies CASSLTSGRAWETQYF.

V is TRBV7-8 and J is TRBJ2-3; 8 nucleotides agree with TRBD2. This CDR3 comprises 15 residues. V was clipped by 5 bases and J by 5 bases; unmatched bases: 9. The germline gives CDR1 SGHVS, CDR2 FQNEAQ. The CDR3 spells CASSPGGGYEDTQYF. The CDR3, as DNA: TGTGCCAGCAGCCCCGGCGGGGGGTATGAAGATACGCAGTATTTT.

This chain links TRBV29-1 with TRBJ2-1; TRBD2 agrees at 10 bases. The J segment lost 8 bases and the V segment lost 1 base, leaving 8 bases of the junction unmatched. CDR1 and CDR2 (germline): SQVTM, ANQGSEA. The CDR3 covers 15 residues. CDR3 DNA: TGCAGCGTTGAAGTTGGAGCGGGAGGGGACGATGAGCAGTTCTTC. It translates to CSVEVGAGGDDEQFF.

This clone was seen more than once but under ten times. The DNA for the CDR3 is TGTGCCAGCAGCCCCGGGGGGGCCAACGTCCTGACTTTC. Its translation: CASSPGGANVLTF. The gene calls are TRBV5-4 and TRBJ2-6; D unresolved. The CDR3 has 13 amino acids. The V gene's germline CDR1 is SGHNT and CDR2 YYREEE (reference sequence). Trimming stripped 4 bases from V and 4 bases from J, with 6 bases between. Filled out from reference TRBV5-4 and TRBJ2-6, the complete variable domain reads ETGVTQSPTHLIKTRGQQVTLRCSSQSGHNTVSWYQQALGQGPQFIFQYYREEENGRGNFPPRFSGLQFPNYSSELNVNALELDDSALYLCASSPGGANVLTFGAGSRLTVL.

CDR3 bases: TGTGCCATCAGTGAGTCTACAGGGGGCAGCGGGGAGCTGTTTTTT. This codes for CAISESTGGSGELFF. The chain has TRBV10-3 and TRBJ2-2, with 9 bases fitting TRBD1. CDR3 length: 15 amino acids. With V trimmed by 0 bases and J by 7 bases, 3 bases remained unmatched. Germline CDR1 reads ENHRY; CDR2 reads SYGVKD.

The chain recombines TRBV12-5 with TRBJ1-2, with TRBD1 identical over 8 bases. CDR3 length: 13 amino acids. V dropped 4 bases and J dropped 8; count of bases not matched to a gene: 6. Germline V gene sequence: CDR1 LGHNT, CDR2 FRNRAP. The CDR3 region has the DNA TGTGCTAGTGGTTCATCCAGGGGGCTCGGCTACACCTTC. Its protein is CASGSSRGLGYTF.

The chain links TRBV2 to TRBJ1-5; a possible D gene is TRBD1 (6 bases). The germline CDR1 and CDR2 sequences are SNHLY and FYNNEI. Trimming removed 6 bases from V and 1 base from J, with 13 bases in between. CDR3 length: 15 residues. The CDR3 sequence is CASSERGISNQPQHF. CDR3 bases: TGTGCCAGCAGCGAGAGGGGGATAAGCAATCAGCCCCAGCATTTT.

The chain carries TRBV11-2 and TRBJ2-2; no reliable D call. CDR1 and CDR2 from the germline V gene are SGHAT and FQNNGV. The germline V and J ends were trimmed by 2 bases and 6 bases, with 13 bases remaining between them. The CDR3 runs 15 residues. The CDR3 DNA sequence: TGTGCCAGCAGCTTAAGGAACGGGTTCCCCGGGGAGCTGTTTTTT. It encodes CASSLRNGFPGELFF.